A single sample gave rise to the 25 T cell receptor beta chains below, sequenced in a study of cytomegalovirus exposure and HLA in healthy donors. A multiplex PCR was run with 60 Vbeta primers and 13 Jbeta primers. Produced via immunoSEQ multiplex PCR; TCRdb's table is partial and in-frame only. The sample includes roughly 100,000 clones, 74% of them seen just once. Sequencing was carried out using PBMCs. These TCRs come from a man aged 50-60 years in good health and CMV-seropositive.

The chain joins TRBV10-3 to TRBJ2-1, with 8 bases that match TRBD1. From germline, CDR1 is ENHRY and CDR2 SYGVKD. There are 15 residues in the CDR3. V lost 2 bases to trimming and J lost 5 bases; unmatched junction nucleotides: 5. CDR3 sequence (DNA): TGTGCCATCAGTGAGGAGACAGGGGCCAACAATGAGCAGTTCTTC. Translated, it gives CAISEETGANNEQFF.

The V and J genes are TRBV10-1 and TRBJ2-6; 7 bases are shared with TRBD1. The germline V gene has CDR1 WNHNN and CDR2 SYGVQD (reference sequence). Losses at the gene ends were 4 bases for V and 2 bases for J; bases not matched to a gene: 5. This CDR3 has 16 residues. Here the CDR3 reads CASSGPTGAGANVLTF. CDR3 coding DNA: TGCGCCAGCAGTGGACCAACAGGGGCTGGGGCCAACGTCCTGACTTTC.

The chain joins TRBV9 to TRBJ2-7, with a possible D match to TRBD1 (6 bases). The V and J ends lost 4 bases and 6 bases respectively, with 20 bases between them. Germline lookup yields CDR1 SGDLS and CDR2 YYNGEE. The CDR3 consists of 15 residues. The CDR3 region is CASSPSGTVGAEQYF. The CDR3 nucleotides read TGTGCCAGCAGCCCTTCCGGGACGGTGGGGGCCGAGCAGTACTTC.

The chain has TRBV14 and TRBJ1-1; the D is unclear. Germline V lookup: CDR1 SGHDN, CDR2 FVKESK. Trimming pared 4 bases from V and 7 bases from J, leaving 10 bases between. This CDR3 is built from 12 residues. DNA of the CDR3: TGTGCCAGCAGCCGCTTAGGACTTGAAGCTTTCTTT. It codes for CASSRLGLEAFF.

V usage is TRBV7-9 and J usage is TRBJ2-7; TRBD2 agrees at 11 bases. The CDR3 covers 12 residues. From germline, CDR1 is SEHNR and CDR2 FQNEAQ (reference sequence). V gave up 10 bases and J gave up 4 bases; unmatched junction bases: 3. CDR3 loop: CATGTSGYEQYF. The CDR3 DNA follows: TGTGCCACCGGGACTAGCGGTTACGAGCAGTACTTC.

The chain combines TRBV28 with TRBJ2-7, with TRBD1 matching 8 bases. The CDR3 totals 16 residues. Germline CDR1 MDHEN, CDR2 SYDVKM. With 5 bases clipped from V and 4 bases from J, the junction kept 13 bases outside the gene matches. The CDR3 region is CASSHRRTGKFYEQYF. CDR3 in DNA: TGTGCCAGCAGTCACCGAAGGACAGGGAAGTTTTACGAGCAGTACTTC.

This clone was counted a few times. This chain links TRBV4-1 with TRBJ1-5, with no clear D. CDR1 is MGHRA, CDR2 YSYEKL, per germline. V lost 1 base and J lost 5, with 9 bases in between. The CDR3 is made up of 14 amino acids. The CDR3 reads CASSQVASYQPQHF. CDR3 sequence (DNA): TGCGCCAGCAGCCAAGTAGCGTCCTATCAGCCCCAGCATTTT.

The chain uses TRBV10-2 and TRBJ2-2; tentative D call: TRBD2 (6 bases). This CDR3 region has 19 residues. Trimming pared 0 bases from V and 0 bases from J, leaving 17 bases between. Germline CDR1 and CDR2: WSHSY and SAAADI. Here the CDR3 DNA reads TGCGCCAGCAGTGAGTCGACCTCTTCCGGCGGGGCGAACACCGGGGAGCTGTTTTTT. It encodes CASSESTSSGGANTGELFF.

This clone came up once. This sequence joins TRBV14 and TRBJ1-2, with no clear D. The CDR3 extends over 15 amino acids. CDR1 and CDR2 (germline): SGHDN, FVKESK. The V end was cut by 4 bases, the J end by 1 base, with 13 bases between. The CDR3 region has the DNA TGTGCCAGCAGCCCAGGAGGGTTTGATAACTATGGCTACACCTTC. Translation: CASSPGGFDNYGYTF.

The chain uses TRBV9 and TRBJ2-1; 11 bases match TRBD2. This CDR3 has 15 amino acids. J lost 3 bases, V lost 4 bases, and 3 bases had no gene match. Germline V gene data show CDR1 as SGDLS and CDR2 as YYNGEE. The CDR3 is CASSLTSGGYNEQFF. As DNA, the CDR3 is TGTGCCAGCAGCCTAACTAGCGGGGGCTACAATGAGCAGTTCTTC.

As to this clone: The same CDR3 is also encoded by other DNA sequences in this sample. The V call is TRBV7-3, the J call TRBJ2-1; D is uncertain. Germline CDR1 SGHTA, CDR2 FQGTGA. The CDR3 is 13 amino acids. Trimming cost V 1 base and J 3 bases, with 4 bases left between them. CDR3 sequence (DNA): TGTGCCAGCAGCTTAAACAGCTACAATGAGCAGTTCTTC. Translating gives CASSLNSYNEQFF.

The chain combines TRBV5-1 with TRBJ1-4; 7 positions match TRBD1. CDR1 and CDR2 (germline): SGHRS, YFSETQ. With V trimmed by 2 bases and J by 10 bases, 8 bases remained unmatched. The CDR3 extends over 14 amino acids. The CDR3 here is CASSLQGFDTKLFF. The CDR3 DNA reads TGCGCCAGCAGCTTACAGGGGTTCGACACAAAACTGTTTTTT.

This chain uses TRBV2 with TRBJ2-7, with D perhaps matching TRBD1 (7 bases). Germline CDR1 and CDR2: SNHLY and FYNNEI. V lost 5 bases and J lost 7, with 18 bases in between. The CDR3 contains 14 residues. The CDR3 sequence is CASSSEGGQVEQYF. CDR3 DNA sequence: TGTGCCAGCAGTTCTGAGGGAGGACAGGTGGAGCAGTACTTC.

This chain links TRBV9 with TRBJ1-2, with TRBD1 identical over 7 bases. Germline V gives CDR1 SGDLS, CDR2 YYNGEE. The trim removed 0 bases at V and 7 bases at J, leaving 6 bases unmatched. The CDR3 has 14 amino acids. In DNA, the CDR3 is TGTGCCAGCAGCGTAGCCGACAGGGCGGGTGGCTACACCTTC. Its translation is CASSVADRAGGYTF.

The rearrangement joins TRBV2 to TRBJ2-5; 11 bases agree with TRBD1. The J segment lost 5 bases and the V segment lost 6 bases, leaving 8 bases of the junction unmatched. This CDR3 has 15 residues. Germline V CDR1 and CDR2: SNHLY, FYNNEI. The DNA of the CDR3 is TGTGCCAGCAGCCCCGGACAGGGGGCTTTCGAGACCCAGTACTTC. Translation gives CASSPGQGAFETQYF. The complete variable domain, with remaining parts taken from reference TRBV2 and TRBJ2-5, reads EPEVTQTPSHQVTQMGQEVILRCVPISNHLYFYWYRQILGQKVEFLVSFYNNEISEKSEIFDDQFSVERPDGSNFTLKIRSTKLEDSAMYFCASSPGQGAFETQYFGPGTRLLVL.

The CDR3 DNA follows: TGTGCCAGCAGTGTCGGGACTAGCGGGAGTGTTGTTACAGATACGCAGTATTTT. Translating gives CASSVGTSGSVVTDTQYF. This chain uses TRBV6-4 with TRBJ2-3, with 14 bases matching TRBD2. V lost 4 bases, J lost 3 bases, and 9 bases stayed unmatched. This CDR3 region has 18 residues. Germline CDR1 MRHNA, CDR2 SNTAGT.

The J gene is TRBJ2-3, the V gene TRBV18; 7 nucleotides align to TRBD2. Trimming at V came to 5 bases and at J to 1 base, leaving 6 bases not matched to a gene. This CDR3 has 15 amino acids. CDR1 is KGHSH and CDR2 is LQKENI in the germline V gene. The CDR3 spells CASSKAGDRTDTQYF. CDR3 bases: TGTGCCAGCTCAAAGGCGGGAGACCGCACAGATACGCAGTATTTT.

The genes are TRBV5-1 and TRBJ2-7; 8 bases are shared with TRBD2. The V and J ends lost 0 bases and 4 bases, in that order; junction bases with no gene match: 6. The length of the CDR3 is 15 residues. Germline CDR1 reads SGHRS; CDR2 reads YFSETQ. In DNA, the CDR3 is TGCGCCAGCAGCTTGGCCGGGACTAGATCTTACGAGCAGTACTTC. Residues: CASSLAGTRSYEQYF.

J is TRBJ2-2 and V is TRBV7-8; perhaps TRBD2 as D (6 bases). V gave up 5 bases and J gave up 7 bases, with 20 bases separating them. The CDR3 spans 16 residues. Germline V lookup: CDR1 SGHVS, CDR2 FQNEAQ. The CDR3 bases are TGTGCCAGCAGCCCCTCCGTAGCGGCCCTCTTCGGGGAGCTGTTTTTT. Translated: CASSPSVAALFGELFF.

This clone was seen a handful of times. In DNA form, the CDR3 reads TGTGCCAGCTCAGGCAGGCCAAATCAGCCCCAGCATTTT. Translated: CASSGRPNQPQHF. This chain connects TRBV6-5 to TRBJ1-5; D gene unclear. V dropped 8 bases and J dropped 4 bases, with 12 bases sitting between them. The CDR3 length is 13 residues. Germline CDR1 and CDR2: MNHEY and SVGAGI.

The chain uses TRBV2 and TRBJ2-5, with 9 positions matching TRBD2. This CDR3 has 15 residues. The ends lost 4 bases at V and 4 bases at J; junction bases unmatched: 7. CDR1 is SNHLY, CDR2 FYNNEI, per germline. This chain's CDR3 is CASSVGSGSSETQYF. CDR3 bases: TGTGCCAGCAGTGTGGGTAGCGGGAGCTCAGAGACCCAGTACTTC.

Only a few counts were recorded for this clone. The chain combines TRBV7-2 with TRBJ2-7; TRBD2 agrees at 7 bases. Germline CDR1 is SGHTA and CDR2 is FQGNSA. This CDR3 spans 15 amino acids. J lost 3 bases, V lost 1 base, and 6 bases had no gene match. Here the CDR3 reads CASSLESGVDYEQYF. The CDR3 coding sequence is TGTGCCAGCAGCTTAGAGAGCGGGGTAGACTACGAGCAGTACTTC. Together with reference TRBV7-2 and TRBJ2-7, the CDR3 gives the full variable domain: GAGVSQSPSNKVTEKGKDVELRCDPISGHTALYWYRQSLGQGLEFLIYFQGNSAPDKSGLPSDRFSAERTGGSVSTLTIQRTQQEDSAVYLCASSLESGVDYEQYFGPGTRLTVT.

This clone was seen a handful of times. The V call is TRBV2, the J call TRBJ1-2; no clear D gene. The CDR3 length is 16 residues. CDR1 and CDR2 from the germline V gene are SNHLY and FYNNEI. V was trimmed by 2 bases and J by 0 bases, leaving 13 bases between them. CDR3 nucleotides: TGTGCCAGCAGTGAATGGCAGATCGGGACTAACTATGGCTACACCTTC. Translated: CASSEWQIGTNYGYTF.

This CDR3 is CASTPGQGYSNQPQHF. CDR3 nucleotide sequence: TGTGCCAGTACTCCGGGACAGGGGTATAGCAATCAGCCCCAGCATTTT. The gene calls are TRBV19 and TRBJ1-5; 10 positions agree with TRBD1. V shed 7 bases and J 0 bases; nucleotides not matched to a gene: 6. CDR1 LNHDA and CDR2 SQIVND come from the germline V gene (reference sequence). This CDR3 contains 16 residues. Using reference TRBV19 and TRBJ1-5 for the parts outside the CDR3, the full variable domain is DGGITQSPKYLFRKEGQNVTLSCEQNLNHDAMYWYRQDPGQGLRLIYYSQIVNDFQKGDIAEGYSVSREKKESFPLTVTSAQKNPTAFYLCASTPGQGYSNQPQHFGDGTRLSIL.

This clone was recorded only once. The rearrangement uses TRBV5-1 and TRBJ1-1, with 9 bases lining up with TRBD1. This CDR3 region has 16 residues. CDR1 and CDR2 (germline): SGHRS, YFSETQ. J gave up 6 bases and V 4 bases, and 13 bases lay outside the gene matches. The CDR3 spells CASSVASGQGFAEAFF. As DNA, the CDR3 is TGCGCCAGCAGCGTGGCTTCGGGACAGGGCTTCGCTGAAGCTTTCTTT.